This T cell receptor beta chain is from a study of T cell clusters in autoimmune cytopenias. About the research overall: A median of about 52,000 TRB reads per sample yielded a median around 2,500 distinct clonotypes.

A word on this clonotype: Its target is unknown.

TRB was amplified from around 0.25 ug of peripheral blood genomic DNA per sample. This CDR3 contains 17 residues. Germline assignment: CDR1 MNHEY and CDR2 SVGAGI. General study points: TRB repertoire shifts in secondary cytopenia and chronic lymphocytic leukemia mostly reflected lymphoma, not autoimmunity.

One tube held mixed TRB-A and TRB-B primer pools for touch-down PCR. TCRdb re-called the multiplex PCR reads, yielding one record per CDR3 amino acid sequence without DNA. The sample data list thousands of distinct CDR3 sequences. V usage is TRBV6-5 and J usage is TRBJ1-6; TCRdb names TRBD1, which stays unverified in the absence of DNA. Sequencing was performed on peripheral blood. This clonotype originated in a human donor with an autoimmune cytopenia or autoimmune hepatitis (not recorded which). The CDR3 loop is CASSLRTGAYDNSPLHF.